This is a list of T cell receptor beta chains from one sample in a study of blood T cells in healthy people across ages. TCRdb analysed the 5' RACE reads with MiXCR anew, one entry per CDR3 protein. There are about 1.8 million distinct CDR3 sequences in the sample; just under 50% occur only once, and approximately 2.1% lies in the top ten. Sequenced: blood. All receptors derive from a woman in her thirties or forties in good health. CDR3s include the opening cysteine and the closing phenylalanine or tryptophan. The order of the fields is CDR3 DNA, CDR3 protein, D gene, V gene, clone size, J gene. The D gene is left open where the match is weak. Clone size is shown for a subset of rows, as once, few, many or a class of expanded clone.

DNA: TGTGCCAGCAGTGAGAGGAAGACCCAGTACTTC; CDR3: CASSERKTQYF; D: -; V: TRBV12-3/TRBV12-4; size: -; J: TRBJ2-5
DNA: TGTGCCAGCAGGCGCTATTCAGGGGGGGCCTACAATGAGCAGTTCTTC; CDR3: CASRRYSGGAYNEQFF; D: -; V: TRBV12-3/TRBV12-4; size: -; J: TRBJ2-1
DNA: TGTGCCAGCAGCCCTTCGGGGCGGGGGGTCACAGATACGCAGTATTTT; CDR3: CASSPSGRGVTDTQYF; D: TRBD2; V: TRBV4-3; size: -; J: TRBJ2-3
DNA: TGCGCCAGCAGCCAAGTGGCTGTCGGGGAGCTGTTTTTT; CDR3: CASSQVAVGELFF; D: -; V: TRBV4-3; size: -; J: TRBJ2-2
DNA: TGTGCCAGCAGCTTTGGACAGTCCTCACCCCTCCACTTT; CDR3: CASSFGQSSPLHF; D: -; V: TRBV7-9; size: -; J: TRBJ1-6
DNA: TGCGCCAGCAGCCAAGAAGGTCTGGGGCAGGGACCCTACGAGCAGTACTTC; CDR3: CASSQEGLGQGPYEQYF; D: -; V: TRBV4-3; size: few; J: TRBJ2-7
DNA: TGTGCCAGCAGCTTAGGGCAGGTTGACACAGATACGCAGTATTTT; CDR3: CASSLGQVDTDTQYF; D: -; V: TRBV7-9; size: -; J: TRBJ2-3
DNA: TGCAGCGTTGCCAGGGGATCCTCCGGAGAGACCCAGTACTTC; CDR3: CSVARGSSGETQYF; D: -; V: TRBV29-1; size: -; J: TRBJ2-5
DNA: TGTGCCAGCAGTGGGAACAGTAACCTCAGTGAGCAGTTCTTC; CDR3: CASSGNSNLSEQFF; D: -; V: TRBV21-1; size: -; J: TRBJ2-1
DNA: TGTGCCAGCAGCTCAAGGGACACCCTAGCCAAAAACATTCAGTACTTC; CDR3: CASSSRDTLAKNIQYF; D: -; V: TRBV7-8; size: -; J: TRBJ2-4
DNA: TGCAGCGTAGCATTAAGGGCGCGGGAGACCCAGTACTTC; CDR3: CSVALRARETQYF; D: -; V: TRBV29-1; size: many; J: TRBJ2-5
DNA: TGTGCCAGCAGCTTTAGCGGGGGGGATTCGGAGCAGTTCTTC; CDR3: CASSFSGGDSEQFF; D: TRBD2; V: TRBV7-2; size: few; J: TRBJ2-1
DNA: TGCAGCGTCGACAAGCGGGGGAGCGATGAGCAGTTCTTC; CDR3: CSVDKRGSDEQFF; D: TRBD2; V: TRBV29-1; size: few; J: TRBJ2-1
DNA: TGTGCCAGCAGTTTAACCGCGGGCTCAAACTATGGCTACACCTTC; CDR3: CASSLTAGSNYGYTF; D: -; V: TRBV27; size: -; J: TRBJ1-2
DNA: TGTGCCACCAGTGACGCGGGCGCCCTGTGGGGTGAGCAGTTCTTC; CDR3: CATSDAGALWGEQFF; D: -; V: TRBV24-1; size: -; J: TRBJ2-1
DNA: TGTGCCAGCAGCCCCCGGACAGGAATAGATACGCAGTATTTT; CDR3: CASSPRTGIDTQYF; D: TRBD1; V: TRBV11-3; size: -; J: TRBJ2-3
DNA: TGTGCCAGCAGTTCAAGAGGGACAGGGACCCATGGCTACACCTTC; CDR3: CASSSRGTGTHGYTF; D: TRBD1; V: TRBV28; size: -; J: TRBJ1-2
DNA: TGTGCCAGCATCGGCGTATATACGCAGTATTTT; CDR3: CASIGVYTQYF; D: -; V: TRBV2; size: -; J: TRBJ2-3
DNA: TGTGCCAGCAAGGGGGGCCACTCCAACACTGAAGCTTTCTTT; CDR3: CASKGGHSNTEAFF; D: -; V: TRBV2; size: -; J: TRBJ1-1
DNA: TGCAGTGCTAGTGGAGGGAGCCTCTCCTACAATGAGCAGTTCTTC; CDR3: CSASGGSLSYNEQFF; D: -; V: TRBV20-1; size: -; J: TRBJ2-1
DNA: TGCAGTGCTAGAGTCTATTCCCCCCCCATTACCTCGTGGGACAGGAGCTACGAGCAGTACTTC; CDR3: CSARVYSPPITSWDRSYEQYF; D: TRBD1; V: TRBV20-1; size: few; J: TRBJ2-7
DNA: TGTGCCAGCAGCGCACCACTGGGGACTGAAGCTTTCTTT; CDR3: CASSAPLGTEAFF; D: -; V: TRBV6-2/TRBV6-3; size: -; J: TRBJ1-1
DNA: TGTGCCAGCAGTGAAGTGGAGGGGGCATTGAACACTGAAGCTTTCTTT; CDR3: CASSEVEGALNTEAFF; D: TRBD1; V: TRBV25-1; size: -; J: TRBJ1-1
DNA: TGTGCCAGCAGTTTATCCCGAGGGCAGCTGAAACAGTATTTT; CDR3: CASSLSRGQLKQYF; D: -; V: TRBV28; size: -; J: TRBJ2-3
DNA: TGTGCCAGTAGTATGCCGGACGGATCTACCTGCGAGCAGTACTTC; CDR3: CASSMPDGSTCEQYF; D: -; V: TRBV19; size: -; J: TRBJ2-7
DNA: TGCGCCAGCAGCCCAGACGGTTACTACAATGAGCAGTTCTTC; CDR3: CASSPDGYYNEQFF; D: -; V: TRBV5-1; size: -; J: TRBJ2-1
DNA: TGTGCCAGCAGCTTCGCCGGGGGGCCCCTCTCCTACGAGCAGTACTTC; CDR3: CASSFAGGPLSYEQYF; D: -; V: TRBV7-9; size: few; J: TRBJ2-7
DNA: TGTGCCAGCAGTTCAGTACCTTTAGGAACTGGGGCCAACGTCCTGACTTTC; CDR3: CASSSVPLGTGANVLTF; D: -; V: TRBV27; size: few; J: TRBJ2-6
DNA: TGTGCCAGCACACCTAACTCCTACAATGAGCAGTTCTTC; CDR3: CASTPNSYNEQFF; D: -; V: TRBV7-2; size: -; J: TRBJ2-1
DNA: TGTGCCAGCAGTCCCGGACAGGGGAAAGATACGCAGTATTTT; CDR3: CASSPGQGKDTQYF; D: TRBD1; V: TRBV28; size: -; J: TRBJ2-3
DNA: TGCAGTGCTAGACGGACTACCGGGGCCAACGTCCTGACTTTC; CDR3: CSARRTTGANVLTF; D: -; V: TRBV20-1; size: -; J: TRBJ2-6
DNA: TGTGCCAGCGCCCCAGGGGGGGCCAGCCGGCAGTACTTC; CDR3: CASAPGGASRQYF; D: -; V: TRBV25-1; size: -; J: TRBJ2-5
DNA: TGTGCCAGCAGCCCGCGGGGTGGCGGGGGATACAATGAGCAGTTCTTC; CDR3: CASSPRGGGGYNEQFF; D: TRBD2; V: TRBV7-9; size: -; J: TRBJ2-1
DNA: TGTGCCCGCAGTCCTACTAACCGGGACAGGGAGTACGAGCAGTACTTC; CDR3: CARSPTNRDREYEQYF; D: TRBD1; V: TRBV12-3/TRBV12-4; size: -; J: TRBJ2-7
DNA: TGTGCCAGCAGAAGCAGGGCGGGAGAGACCCAGTACTTC; CDR3: CASRSRAGETQYF; D: -; V: TRBV13; size: -; J: TRBJ2-5
DNA: TGTGCCATCAGTGAGGCCGGGACTAGGGGGTTGGATGAGCAGTTCTTC; CDR3: CAISEAGTRGLDEQFF; D: TRBD2; V: TRBV10-3; size: -; J: TRBJ2-1
DNA: TGTGCCAGCAGCTTATTGATGACTAGCGGGGGGGCAGGGGATGAGCAGTTCTTC; CDR3: CASSLLMTSGGAGDEQFF; D: TRBD2; V: TRBV7-8; size: -; J: TRBJ2-1
DNA: TGCAGTGCCGCTGACAGGGACTCCTACGAGCAGTACTTC; CDR3: CSAADRDSYEQYF; D: TRBD1; V: TRBV20-1; size: -; J: TRBJ2-7
DNA: TGCGCCAGCAGCGTCTCAGGGACGACTAATGAAAAACTGTTTTTT; CDR3: CASSVSGTTNEKLFF; D: -; V: TRBV5-1; size: -; J: TRBJ1-4
DNA: TGTGCCAGCAGCGTAGGGCCCCTCTCCTACAATGAGCAGTTCTTC; CDR3: CASSVGPLSYNEQFF; D: -; V: TRBV9; size: -; J: TRBJ2-1
DNA: TGTGCCAGCAGCCAAAACCTCGGACAGGGGGCGAAAAATGGCTACACCTTC; CDR3: CASSQNLGQGAKNGYTF; D: TRBD1; V: TRBV3-1; size: -; J: TRBJ1-2
DNA: TGTGCCAGCCAAGACGGGGGTGCTGGGGCCAACGTCCTGACTTTC; CDR3: CASQDGGAGANVLTF; D: -; V: TRBV28; size: -; J: TRBJ2-6
DNA: TGTGCCAGCAGCTCCCAACATCGGTCTTTCGCTGAAGCTTTCTTT; CDR3: CASSSQHRSFAEAFF; D: -; V: TRBV7-2; size: -; J: TRBJ1-1
DNA: TGCAGTGCTAGGCCTGGGGGCGACTATAATTCACCCCTCCACTTT; CDR3: CSARPGGDYNSPLHF; D: -; V: TRBV20-1; size: -; J: TRBJ1-6
DNA: TGTGCCAGCAGCTCTCACAGGGTCTTGAGCTCCTACGAGCAGTACTTC; CDR3: CASSSHRVLSSYEQYF; D: -; V: TRBV13; size: -; J: TRBJ2-7
DNA: TGTGCCAGCAGCCCCGGGGGGGCCCAGGTAGAGACCCAGTACTTC; CDR3: CASSPGGAQVETQYF; D: TRBD2; V: TRBV7-2; size: -; J: TRBJ2-5
DNA: TGTGCCAGCAGTTACCCCGGTTCAGGAACGTTATACGAGCAGTACTTC; CDR3: CASSYPGSGTLYEQYF; D: -; V: TRBV6-2/TRBV6-3; size: few; J: TRBJ2-7
DNA: TGCAGTGCCAACCTCCAGGGGGTGGTAGCTAATGAAAAACTGTTTTTT; CDR3: CSANLQGVVANEKLFF; D: TRBD1; V: TRBV20-1; size: -; J: TRBJ1-4